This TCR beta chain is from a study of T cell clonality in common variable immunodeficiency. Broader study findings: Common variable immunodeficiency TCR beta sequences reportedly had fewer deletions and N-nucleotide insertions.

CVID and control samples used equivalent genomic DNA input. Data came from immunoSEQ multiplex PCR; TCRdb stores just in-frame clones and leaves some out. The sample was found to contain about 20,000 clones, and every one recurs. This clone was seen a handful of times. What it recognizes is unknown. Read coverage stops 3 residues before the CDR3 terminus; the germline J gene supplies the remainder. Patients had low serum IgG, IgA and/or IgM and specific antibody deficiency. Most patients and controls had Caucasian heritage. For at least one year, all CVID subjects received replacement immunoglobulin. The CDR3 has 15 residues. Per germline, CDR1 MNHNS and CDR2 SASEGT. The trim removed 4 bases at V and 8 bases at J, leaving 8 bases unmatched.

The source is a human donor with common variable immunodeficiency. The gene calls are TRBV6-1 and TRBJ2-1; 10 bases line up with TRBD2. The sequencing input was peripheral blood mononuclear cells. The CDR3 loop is CASSVGLAGVYEQFF. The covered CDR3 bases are TGTGCCAGCAGTGTAGGGCTAGCGGGAGTTTATGAG.